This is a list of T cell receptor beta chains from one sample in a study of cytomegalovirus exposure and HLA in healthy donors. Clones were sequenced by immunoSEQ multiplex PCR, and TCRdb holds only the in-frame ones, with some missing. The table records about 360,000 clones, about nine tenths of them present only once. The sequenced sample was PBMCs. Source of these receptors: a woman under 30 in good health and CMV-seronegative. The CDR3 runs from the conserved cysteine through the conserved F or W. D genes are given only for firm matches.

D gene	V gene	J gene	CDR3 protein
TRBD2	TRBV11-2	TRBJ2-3	CASSPGGGSYRTDTQYF
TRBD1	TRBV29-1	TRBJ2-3	CSVGRTGASTDTQYF
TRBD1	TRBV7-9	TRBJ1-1	CASSLSTGGPEAFF
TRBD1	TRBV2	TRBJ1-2	CASKTTGGNGYTF
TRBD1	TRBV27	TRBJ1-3	CASSPGTGALSGNTIYF
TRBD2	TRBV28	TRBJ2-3	CASRGLAGGADTQYF
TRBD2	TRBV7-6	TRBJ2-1	CASSPQPERELGGEQFF
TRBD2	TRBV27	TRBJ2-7	CASSSFQGLASSSYEQYF
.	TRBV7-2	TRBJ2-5	CASSPIPQETQYF
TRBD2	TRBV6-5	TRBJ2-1	CASSISGSNEQFF
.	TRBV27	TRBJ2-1	CASTPLSGIHNEQFF
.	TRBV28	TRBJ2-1	CASTLVGGSGEQFF
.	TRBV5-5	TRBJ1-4	CASSPGSSTANEKLFF
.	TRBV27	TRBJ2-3	CASSLSAVSTDTQYF
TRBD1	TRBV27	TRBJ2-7	CASSFRTGPGAEQYF
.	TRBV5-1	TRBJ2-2	CASSFDRTTNTGELFF
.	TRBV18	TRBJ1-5	CASSPQMGNQPQHF
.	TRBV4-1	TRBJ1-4	CASSQDQGGNEKLFF
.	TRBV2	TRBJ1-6	CASSDINSPLHF
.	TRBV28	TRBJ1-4	CASRGGTNEKLFF
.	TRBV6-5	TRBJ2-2	CASQGTGELFF